The entry below describes one T cell receptor (beta chain). These data originate in a study of T cell changes during pregnancy in multiple sclerosis. Sequencing used immunoSEQ multiplex PCR; TCRdb keeps in-frame clones, though not all of them. The data hold 45,000 to 60,000 clones, with around 93% observed a single time. The CDR3 has 15 residues. The gene calls are TRBV12-2 and TRBJ2-7; whether TRBD2, the table's D call, matches the DNA was not checked. TRBV12-2 is a pseudogene. Specimen: peripheral blood, collected in the second trimester of pregnancy. The source of this sequence is a female donor with multiple sclerosis, enrolled in a pregnancy study. CDR3 DNA: TGTGCAAGTCTCAACGGAGACTCAAGCTCCTACGAGCAGTACTTC. Translated, it gives CASLNGDSSSYEQYF.